This T cell receptor (beta chain) was sequenced during a study of multiple sclerosis patients with progressive multifocal leukoencephalopathy (dated by TCRdb to between 2018 and 2020). With respect to the entire study: The study examined peripheral T and B cells of MS patients who developed PML (4 under natalizumab, 1 after alemtuzumab) and treated patients who did not. The goal was to find JC virus-specific or public T-cell expansions that arose at the time of PML onset. Two patients on natalizumab who later developed PML were tracked over time from before therapy, through 6 and 12 months, up to PML onset.

Results the study describes overall, beyond this receptor: When PML developed, neither common TRBV or TRBJ gene usage nor preferential TRBV-TRBJ pairings were detected. Most PML patients had lower normalized Shannon entropy, suggesting less diverse TRB repertoires, while values in the natalizumab-treated controls sat near 1. Analysis was restricted to peripheral blood, although for natalizumab-associated PML, cerebrospinal fluid or brain lymphocytes might be more informative. Because the cohort was small and descriptive, it remained unclear whether the findings reflect JC virus infection or general immunocompromise. Only PML patients had TRB clones above 0.5% frequency, but the clones expanded at PML onset were already present before and during natalizumab therapy.

CDR1 and CDR2 are read off the germline V gene (reference sequence) as PRHDT and FYEKMQ. Trimming at the junction amounts to 4 bases on V and 4 bases on J, and the germline ends lie 20 bases apart. From cysteine to phenylalanine, the CDR3 is 17 amino acids long. The kept DNA is CDR3 alone, 51 bases in frame from the first base. The intended sense of this specimen's time point label: time of PML onset. This sample's treatment or condition label indicates: on natalizumab therapy at sampling. Diagnosis of PML relied on clinical and MRI findings, with confirmation coming from detection of JC virus DNA in cerebrospinal fluid. In the natalizumab-treated patients, PML was found to develop after between 16 and 56 months of natalizumab therapy. All listed patients had previously received interferon beta, and all PML patients were female. Blood samples at T3 were obtained at the time of PML onset. Isolation of peripheral blood mononuclear cells was performed by Ficoll-Hypaque density gradient centrifugation.

In this sample, this clone turned up once. There is no known antigen for this receptor. No base-level quality is on record; no much larger clone is a single base apart. TRB CDR3 regions were amplified from genomic DNA with the immunoSEQ two-step multiplex PCR at survey-level depth. To estimate template counts and remove amplification bias, each PCR was spiked with synthetic inline TR CDR3 controls covering all V-J pairings. Reads were processed so that amplification and sequencing bias were reduced, and quantification was performed against synthetic TR CDR3 analogs. The source study handled its data this way. In ImmunoSEQ Analyzer, raw data were processed so that out-of-frame sequences and CDR3s with stop codons were removed, with gene names following IMGT nomenclature. Normalized Shannon entropy, defined as 1 minus Pielou's evenness, was used to summarize repertoire diversity. TRB sequences were considered identical only when V gene, J gene and CDR3 were shared. Public PML clonotypes were CDR3s found in two or more PML-onset samples but not found earlier, in controls, or in public databases. Position-by-position CDR3 amino acid composition was analyzed in Skylign with the observed count method. TCRdb limited this immuneACCESS table to in-frame rearrangements with V and J called. A share of clones is missing; checked studies link under half to unresolved V genes, and the rest is unexplained. For V, J and clone size, that table is used; D and trimming come from the DNA. The sample data list about 32,000 clones, and approximately 88% of these were observed just once. Of the sample, approximately 5.2% falls within the top ten clones.

This receptor chain uses TRBV13 and TRBJ1-3, with TRBD1 perhaps the D gene, on 6 matching bases. The input for sequencing was PBMCs, taken from a patient treated with natalizumab. The clonotype comes from a woman aged 40 to 49 with progressive multifocal leukoencephalopathy. The CDR3 here reads CASSSPLPGQAGNTIYF. In nucleotide form, the sequence is TGTGCCAGCAGCTCTCCATTACCGGGACAAGCGGGAAACACCATATATTTT.